This T cell receptor (beta chain) was captured in a study of blood T cell repertoires in COVID-19. The CDR3 is 13 residues long. Trimming removed 5 bases at V and 6 bases at J, with 10 bases between. Authors' processing steps: Estimated nucleated cell counts came from reference gene primer amplification. The data were produced by immunoSEQ multiplex PCR, yet TCRdb's version contains in-frame clones alone and is incomplete. V, J and clone size are those of that table, while D and trimming were read from the DNA. This sample yields about 300,000 clones, of which 85% to 90% are seen a single time; approximately 4.6% belongs to the top ten.

This TCR was sampled from a man in his forties with acute or convalescent COVID-19. The sequenced sample consisted of peripheral blood. This rearrangement joins TRBV12-3 or TRBV12-4 to TRBJ1-4, with D tentatively TRBD1 (6 bases). CDR3 sequence: CASSRGADEKLFF. As DNA, the CDR3 is TGTGCCAGCAGTCGGGGGGCCGATGAAAAACTGTTTTTT.